This entry is about one T cell receptor beta chain. The data stem from a study of monozygotic twins with inflammatory bowel disease. The CDR3 runs to 13 residues. The germline V gene has CDR1 SGHTA and CDR2 FQGNSA. TCRdb derives one entry per CDR3 protein from the 5' RACE reads, leaving out DNA. This sample carries approximately 380,000 distinct CDR3 sequences, with just over 2.5% going to the ten biggest clones. The chain combines TRBV7-2 with TRBJ2-7; absent DNA, TCRdb's TRBD1 call cannot be checked. Sequenced: blood. The sequence derives from a human donor with ulcerative colitis or Crohn's disease, or a healthy co-twin of an affected twin (not recorded which). CDR3 amino acids: CASSFGGPEEQYF.